A single sample is the source of the 18 T cell receptor beta chains below, sequenced in a study of OX40 agonist ivuxolimab in advanced cancers. The assay was immunoSEQ multiplex PCR, and TCRdb's table has in-frame clones only and misses some. The data contain around 61,000 clones, around 93% of them singletons. Sequenced here: CD4+ or CD8+ T cells sorted from blood, sampled in a trial of the OX40 agonist ivuxolimab. The receptors were gathered from an adult with an advanced solid tumor such as melanoma, head and neck, liver or kidney cancer.

Note on this clone: The same CDR3 is also encoded by other DNA sequences in this sample. The chain recombines TRBV7-9 with TRBJ1-1; tentatively, D is TRBD1 (6 bases). This CDR3 region has 15 residues. Between the trimmed V and J ends, which lost 0 bases and 1 base, there was a span of 9 bases. CDR1 SEHNR and CDR2 FQNEAQ come from the germline V gene (reference sequence). CDR3 loop: CASSLAQGGNTEAFF. Written as DNA, the CDR3 is TGTGCCAGCAGCTTAGCACAGGGTGGGAACACTGAAGCTTTCTTT.

The chain couples TRBV19 to TRBJ2-1; TRBD2 agrees at 7 bases. CDR3 length: 15 amino acids. CDR1 is LNHDA, CDR2 SQIVND, per germline (reference sequence). Unmatched junction bases numbered 4, after V lost 1 base and J lost 4 bases. The CDR3 DNA is TGTGCCAGTAGTATAGCGGGGGGAGGATACAATGAGCAGTTCTTC. Protein sequence: CASSIAGGGYNEQFF.

The rearrangement uses TRBV4-1 and TRBJ1-3; D not resolved. The CDR3 is 15 amino acids. V shed 4 bases and J shed 1 base, with 11 bases lying between them. CDR1 is MGHRA and CDR2 is YSYEKL in the germline V gene. For the CDR3, the DNA is TGCGCCAGCAGCCGAGAGGGTATTTCTGGAAACACCATATATTTT. This translates into CASSREGISGNTIYF.

This chain connects TRBV7-9 to TRBJ1-3, with D perhaps matching TRBD1 (6 bases). Germline loops: CDR1 SEHNR, CDR2 FQNEAQ (reference sequence). CDR3 size: 17 residues. V was pared by 7 bases and J by 4 bases, with 23 bases between. CDR3 residues: CASMPLMGAGPGNTIYF. CDR3 sequence (DNA): TGTGCCAGCATGCCCTTAATGGGGGCAGGACCGGGAAACACCATATATTTT.

The chain employs TRBV6-6 and TRBJ1-5; D unclear. This CDR3 has 11 residues. Deletions cut 3 bases from V and 10 bases from J, with 7 bases between. CDR1 is MNHNY, CDR2 SVGAGI, per germline (reference sequence). Written as DNA, the CDR3 is TGTGCCAGCAGTTATGGACTACCCCAGCATTTT. This sequence encodes CASSYGLPQHF.

The DNA of the CDR3 is TGTGCCAGCAGTGAATGGACGGATAGCAATCAGCCCCAGCATTTT. Protein: CASSEWTDSNQPQHF. The V gene is TRBV6-1, the J gene TRBJ1-5; D unresolved. The CDR3 runs to 15 residues. V lost 2 bases and J 0 bases, leaving 8 bases between the germline ends. Germline assignment: CDR1 MNHNS and CDR2 SASEGT.

This clone was seen only once. This rearrangement joins TRBV27 to TRBJ2-3; tentatively, D is TRBD1 (5 bases). Trimming took 3 bases from V and 3 from J, leaving 13 bases between them. The length of the CDR3 is 15 residues. Germline V gives CDR1 MNHEY, CDR2 SMNVEV (reference sequence). The CDR3, as DNA: TGTGCCAGCAGTTTGACGCCAGGGCGGACAGATACGCAGTATTTT. This sequence encodes CASSLTPGRTDTQYF.

CDR3 loop: CATKPVNTEAFF. For the CDR3, the DNA is TGTGCCACAAAACCAGTGAACACTGAAGCTTTCTTT. The J gene is TRBJ1-1, the V gene TRBV30; D gene ambiguous. Trimming stripped 8 bases from V and 0 bases from J, with 10 bases between. The CDR3 runs to 12 residues. In germline, CDR1 is GTSNPN, CDR2 SVGIG (reference sequence).

The chain joins TRBV27 to TRBJ2-3; no clear D gene. Deletions cut 7 bases from V and 7 bases from J, with 21 bases between. CDR3 length equals 15 residues. Per the germline V gene, CDR1 is MNHEY and CDR2 is SMNVEV (reference sequence). The CDR3 reads CASTPSGPTVYTQYF. For the CDR3, the DNA is TGTGCCAGCACCCCCTCTGGCCCGACGGTTTATACGCAGTATTTT.

The V and J genes are TRBV29-1 and TRBJ1-2; D gene ambiguous. Looked up from germline, CDR1 is SQVTM and CDR2 is ANQGSEA. The CDR3 sequence is 11 residues long. Trimming pared 2 bases from V and 6 bases from J, leaving 7 bases between. The chain's CDR3 is CSVERRNGYTF. Here the CDR3 DNA reads TGCAGCGTTGAACGGCGGAATGGCTACACCTTC.

The J gene is TRBJ1-2, the V gene TRBV4-1, with D possibly being TRBD1 (6 bases). The germline gives CDR1 MGHRA, CDR2 YSYEKL. CDR3 size: 17 residues. V was clipped by 1 base and J by 4 bases, with 19 bases between them. The CDR3 region is CASSQGRTAENIYGYTF. DNA for the CDR3: TGCGCCAGCAGCCAAGGTCGGACAGCGGAGAACATCTATGGCTACACCTTC.

The rearrangement uses TRBV7-8 and TRBJ2-1, with 7 nucleotides matching TRBD2. After removal of 2 bases from V and 2 bases from J, the junction contained 9 bases not matched to a gene. Germline loops: CDR1 SGHVS, CDR2 FQNEAQ. The CDR3 is 17 residues long. This CDR3 reads CASSLFIGGGTYNEQFF. CDR3 DNA sequence: TGTGCCAGCAGCTTATTTATTGGCGGGGGTACCTACAATGAGCAGTTCTTC. Full variable domain (rest looked up from reference TRBV7-8 and TRBJ2-1): GAGVSQSPRYKVAKRGQDVALRCDPISGHVSLFWYQQALGQGPEFLTYFQNEAQLDKSGLPSDRFFAERPEGSVSTLKIQRTQQEDSAVYLCASSLFIGGGTYNEQFFGPGTRLTVL.

The genes are TRBV30 and TRBJ1-5; no definite D call. Germline assignment: CDR1 GTSNPN and CDR2 SVGIG (reference sequence). The CDR3 covers 14 residues. Deletions cut 2 bases from V and 2 bases from J, with 10 bases between. The CDR3 coding sequence is TGTGCCTGGAGTTTCGGTTTTGGCAATCAGCCCCAGCATTTT. It specifies CAWSFGFGNQPQHF. The variable domain in full, completed from reference TRBV30 and TRBJ1-5, reads SQTIHQWPATLVQPVGSPLSLECTVEGTSNPNLYWYRQAAGRGLQLLFYSVGIGQISSEVPQNLSASRPQDRQFILSSKKLLLSDSGFYLCAWSFGFGNQPQHFGDGTRLSIL.

This rearrangement joins TRBV6-5 to TRBJ1-2; D remains ambiguous. Deletions cut 6 bases from V and 1 base from J, with 15 bases between. The CDR3 runs to 15 residues. Germline V gene lookup returns CDR1 MNHEY and CDR2 SVGAGI. The chain's CDR3 is CASSPDLTLNYGYTF. In DNA form, the CDR3 reads TGTGCCAGCAGCCCAGACCTAACCCTTAACTATGGCTACACCTTC.

The chain has TRBV4-2 and TRBJ2-7; 7 bases match TRBD1. CDR1 is LGHNA, CDR2 YNFKEQ, per germline. Trimming at V came to 0 bases and at J to 2 bases, leaving 7 bases not matched to a gene. The CDR3 contains 16 residues. CDR3 nucleotide sequence: TGTGCCAGCAGCCAAGATTCCCAGGGGGAGACCTACGAGCAGTACTTC. This gives the protein CASSQDSQGETYEQYF.

V and J are TRBV28 and TRBJ2-3, with D tentatively TRBD1 (6 bases). Germline CDR1 is MDHEN and CDR2 is SYDVKM. The V gene lost 10 bases and the J gene lost 6 bases, with 23 bases spanning the gap. The length of the CDR3 is 15 residues. The CDR3 DNA is TGTGCCACCCGACCCGACAGGTTTAGTGCGGATACGCAGTATTTT. Its protein is CATRPDRFSADTQYF.

This chain links TRBV6-1 with TRBJ2-2; perhaps TRBD2 as D (6 bases). The CDR3 totals 12 residues. Trimming took 6 bases from V and 9 from J, leaving 11 bases between them. CDR1 and CDR2 (germline): MNHNS, SASEGT. The CDR3 sequence is CASRRDARELFF. The CDR3 bases are TGTGCCAGCAGGCGGGACGCCCGGGAGCTGTTTTTT.

This clone was recorded a few times. V usage is TRBV7-8 and J usage is TRBJ1-5; D uncertain. The CDR3 is made up of 17 amino acids. The V and J ends lost 4 bases and 2 bases respectively, with 18 bases between them. Germline CDR1 reads SGHVS; CDR2 reads FQNEAQ. In DNA form, the CDR3 reads TGTGCCAGCAGCTACTTACAGATTTATACGGGCAATCAGCCCCAGCATTTT. It translates to CASSYLQIYTGNQPQHF. The full variable domain, with the rest looked up from reference TRBV7-8 and TRBJ1-5, is GAGVSQSPRYKVAKRGQDVALRCDPISGHVSLFWYQQALGQGPEFLTYFQNEAQLDKSGLPSDRFFAERPEGSVSTLKIQRTQQEDSAVYLCASSYLQIYTGNQPQHFGDGTRLSIL.